Listed here are 18 T cell receptor beta chains from one sample, sequenced in a study of blood T cell repertoires in COVID-19. Here immunoSEQ multiplex PCR was the method, and the copy in TCRdb shows in-frame clones only, minus some. The sample carries around 450,000 clones, about nine tenths recorded once. The sequenced sample was PBMCs or T cells enriched from blood (not recorded which). These receptors were obtained from a young woman who had recovered from COVID-19.

The chain employs TRBV7-9 and TRBJ1-4; D gene uncertain. Germline CDR1 SEHNR, CDR2 FQNEAQ (reference sequence). V was cut by 6 bases and J by 3 bases, with 8 bases left in between. This CDR3 is built from 13 residues. The CDR3 coding sequence is TGTGCCAGCAGTGGCTCTCCTAATGAAAAACTGTTTTTT. It encodes CASSGSPNEKLFF.

This chain connects TRBV11-2 to TRBJ1-1; D perhaps matches TRBD1 (5 bases). This CDR3 has 15 amino acids. V lost 1 base to trimming and J lost 8 bases, with 17 bases between them. Looked up from germline, CDR1 is SGHAT and CDR2 is FQNNGV. CDR3 in DNA: TGTGCCAGCAGCTTAGGCCAGGGAAGAACTTTCGAAGCTTTCTTT. The encoded protein is CASSLGQGRTFEAFF.

The chain links TRBV5-4 to TRBJ2-3; no clear D gene. Germline loops: CDR1 SGHNT, CDR2 YYREEE (reference sequence). The CDR3 length is 12 residues. With 4 bases removed from V and 4 bases from J, the gap between germline ends came to 7 bases. CDR3 bases: TGTGCCAGCAGCCAGGCTGCAGATACGCAGTATTTT. Translation gives CASSQAADTQYF.

The chain carries TRBV5-1 and TRBJ1-5; 8 nucleotides align to TRBD1. V was clipped by 2 bases and J by 7 bases; unmatched bases: 5. Germline V gives CDR1 SGHRS, CDR2 YFSETQ. The CDR3 consists of 14 residues. CDR3 DNA sequence: TGCGCCAGCAGCTTAACGACAGGGGAGCAGCCCCAGCATTTT. It encodes CASSLTTGEQPQHF.

The chain uses TRBV10-3 and TRBJ2-2, with 8 positions matching TRBD1. The germline gives CDR1 ENHRY, CDR2 SYGVKD. The CDR3 extends over 14 amino acids. V was pared by 11 bases and J by 1 base, with 6 bases of the junction left unmatched. The CDR3 reads CAVSGGMNTGELFF. DNA of the CDR3: TGTGCCGTCTCAGGGGGCATGAACACCGGGGAGCTGTTTTTT.

The chain couples TRBV18 to TRBJ1-1, with 7 bases aligning to TRBD1. CDR1 and CDR2 (germline): KGHSH, LQKENI. CDR3 length: 16 amino acids. With 3 bases clipped from V and 0 bases from J, the junction kept 7 bases outside the gene matches. CDR3 DNA: TGTGCCAGCTCACCGCGACAGGGCCTCATGAACACTGAAGCTTTCTTT. Its translation: CASSPRQGLMNTEAFF.

The chain carries TRBV5-8 and TRBJ1-3; D ambiguous. CDR3 length: 15 amino acids. Germline assignment: CDR1 SGHTS and CDR2 YDEGEE. V shed 0 bases and J shed 0 bases, with 7 bases lying between them. In DNA, the CDR3 is TGTGCCAGCAGCTTGGGGGCCATCTCTGGAAACACCATATATTTT. Translation: CASSLGAISGNTIYF.

The chain combines TRBV5-1 with TRBJ1-2, with D perhaps matching TRBD1 (5 bases). The V end was cut by 7 bases, the J end by 7 bases, with 17 bases between. There are 13 residues in the CDR3. The germline V gene has CDR1 SGHRS and CDR2 YFSETQ. CDR3 nucleotides: TGCGCCAGCCGTGCGGGGTCGGGGACTGGCTACACCTTC. This gives the protein CASRAGSGTGYTF. The entire variable domain, with the rest obtained from reference TRBV5-1 and TRBJ1-2, is as follows: KAGVTQTPRYLIKTRGQQVTLSCSPISGHRSVSWYQQTPGQGLQFLFEYFSETQRNKGNFPGRFSGRQFSNSRSEMNVSTLELGDSALYLCASRAGSGTGYTFGSGTRLTVV.

In this sample, this clone turned up once. Germline and junction disagree at one end, which may indicate a read error. The rearrangement joins TRBV7-9 to TRBJ2-3; a weak D match, TRBD1 (6 bases). CDR3 size: 13 residues. The V gene's germline CDR1 is SEHNR and CDR2 FQNEAQ (reference sequence). CDR3: CASSLTGTDTQYF. CDR3 DNA: TGTGCCAGCAGCTTGACAGGCACTGATACGCAGTATTTT.

CDR3 region: CASRGAGEAFF. CDR3 sequence (DNA): TGTGCCAGCAGAGGGGCCGGGGAAGCTTTCTTT. The chain combines TRBV7-9 with TRBJ1-1; D perhaps matches TRBD1 (5 bases). Trimming took off 6 bases at V and 8 bases at J, with 10 bases between the two ends. This CDR3 has 11 amino acids. Germline loops: CDR1 SEHNR, CDR2 FQNEAQ (reference sequence).

CDR3 DNA: TGTGCCAGCAGTAAACCGGGACAGCTCTACGAGCAGTACTTC. It is translated as CASSKPGQLYEQYF. The V and J genes are TRBV6-5 and TRBJ2-7, with TRBD1 identical over 7 bases. Germline assignment: CDR1 MNHEY and CDR2 SVGAGI. After removal of 5 bases from V and 3 bases from J, the junction contained 7 bases not matched to a gene. The CDR3 loop spans 14 amino acids.

The CDR3 DNA follows: TGTGCCAGCAGACGAGGGTCCGCCAATGAGCAGTTCTTC. Protein product: CASRRGSANEQFF. The chain carries TRBV2 and TRBJ2-1, with D possibly TRBD2 on 5 matching bases. This CDR3 is 13 amino acids long. Germline values: CDR1 SNHLY, CDR2 FYNNEI. V lost 6 bases, J lost 6 bases, and 12 bases lay in between.

J is TRBJ1-4 and V is TRBV4-1, with 7 bases matching TRBD1. The CDR3 loop spans 16 amino acids. Germline V CDR1 and CDR2: MGHRA, YSYEKL. J was trimmed by 4 bases and V by 5 bases; bases with no gene match: 10. The CDR3 bases are TGCGCCAGCAGCACCCGACAGGGCCTCATTAATGAAAAACTGTTTTTT. Translated, it gives CASSTRQGLINEKLFF.

The chain uses TRBV6-5 and TRBJ2-7; the match to TRBD2 covers 8 bases. Germline CDR1 is MNHEY and CDR2 is SVGAGI. The CDR3 sequence is 15 residues long. The V gene end was trimmed by 5 bases and the J gene end by 3 bases; junction bases not matched to a gene: 9. CDR3 in amino acids: CASSPFRGGSYEQYF. The CDR3 region has the DNA TGTGCCAGCAGTCCCTTCCGGGGGGGTAGCTACGAGCAGTACTTC.

As regards this clone: This sample includes further DNA sequences coding for the same CDR3. The gene calls are TRBV6-5 and TRBJ1-2; 8 bases align to TRBD1. V dropped 4 bases and J dropped 2; count of bases not matched to a gene: 3. The length of the CDR3 is 14 residues. The germline V gene has CDR1 MNHEY and CDR2 SVGAGI. CDR3 sequence: CASSSRTGNYGYTF. CDR3 coding DNA: TGTGCCAGCAGTTCCCGGACAGGGAACTATGGCTACACCTTC.

J is TRBJ1-1 and V is TRBV6-5, with 7 bases identical to TRBD1. The ends lost 8 bases at V and 6 bases at J; junction bases unmatched: 12. The germline V gene has CDR1 MNHEY and CDR2 SVGAGI. CDR3 length equals 14 residues. In DNA, the CDR3 is TGTGCCAGCCGCCGACAGGGAGTATTCCCTGAAGCTTTCTTT. This sequence encodes CASRRQGVFPEAFF.

This chain uses TRBV19 with TRBJ1-1, with 7 bases identical to TRBD1. This CDR3 spans 15 amino acids. Trimming took 7 bases from V and 7 from J; bases not matched to a gene: 15. CDR1 is LNHDA and CDR2 is SQIVND in the germline V gene (reference sequence). CDR3 in amino acids: CASITEGALSHEAFF. The CDR3 DNA is TGTGCCAGTATTACTGAGGGGGCCCTCTCCCATGAAGCTTTCTTT.

The chain uses TRBV5-1 and TRBJ1-5, with D possibly matching TRBD1 (5 bases). The CDR3 sequence is 15 residues long. Germline V gene lookup returns CDR1 SGHRS and CDR2 YFSETQ. With 0 bases removed from V and 5 bases from J, the gap between germline ends came to 12 bases. Written as DNA, the CDR3 is TGCGCCAGCAGCTTGGATTCAGGGAACCATCAGCCCCAGCATTTT. This translates into CASSLDSGNHQPQHF.